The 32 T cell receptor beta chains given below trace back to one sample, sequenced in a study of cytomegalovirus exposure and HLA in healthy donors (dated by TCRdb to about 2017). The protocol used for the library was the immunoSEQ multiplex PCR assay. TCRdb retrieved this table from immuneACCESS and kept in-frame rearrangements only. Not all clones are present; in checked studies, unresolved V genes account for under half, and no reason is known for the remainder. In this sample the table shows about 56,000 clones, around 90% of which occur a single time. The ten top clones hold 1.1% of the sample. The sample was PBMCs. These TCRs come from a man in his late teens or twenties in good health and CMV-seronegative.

CDR3 amino acids: CASSRRSSGTDNEQFF. The CDR3 bases are TGTGCCAGCAGCCGCCGTTCTAGCGGGACCGACAATGAGCAGTTCTTC. V is TRBV4-2 and J is TRBJ2-1, with TRBD2 identical over 9 bases. Losses at the gene ends were 4 bases for V and 5 bases for J; bases not matched to a gene: 9. This CDR3 region has 16 residues. The germline V gene has CDR1 LGHNA and CDR2 YNFKEQ.

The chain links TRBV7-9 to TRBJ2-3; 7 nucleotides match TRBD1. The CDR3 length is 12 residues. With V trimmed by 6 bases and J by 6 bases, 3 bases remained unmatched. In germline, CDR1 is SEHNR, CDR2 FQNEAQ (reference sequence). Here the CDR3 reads CASRKGADTQYF. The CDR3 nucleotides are TGTGCCAGCAGAAAGGGGGCTGATACGCAGTATTTT.

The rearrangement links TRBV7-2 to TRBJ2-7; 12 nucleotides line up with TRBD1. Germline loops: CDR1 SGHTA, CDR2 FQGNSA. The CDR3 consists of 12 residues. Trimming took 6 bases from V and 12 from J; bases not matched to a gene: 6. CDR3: CASSQGQGARYF. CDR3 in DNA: TGTGCCAGCAGTCAGGGACAGGGGGCTAGGTACTTC. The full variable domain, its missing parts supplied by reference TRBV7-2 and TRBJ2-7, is GAGVSQSPSNKVTEKGKDVELRCDPISGHTALYWYRQSLGQGLEFLIYFQGNSAPDKSGLPSDRFSAERTGGSVSTLTIQRTQQEDSAVYLCASSQGQGARYFGPGTRLTVT.

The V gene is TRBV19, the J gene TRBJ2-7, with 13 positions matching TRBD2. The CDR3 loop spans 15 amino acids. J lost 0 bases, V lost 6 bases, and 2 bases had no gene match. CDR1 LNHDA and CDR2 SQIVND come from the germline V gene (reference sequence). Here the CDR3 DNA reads TGTGCCAGTAGACGGACTAGCGGGGGCTCCTACGAGCAGTACTTC. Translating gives CASRRTSGGSYEQYF.

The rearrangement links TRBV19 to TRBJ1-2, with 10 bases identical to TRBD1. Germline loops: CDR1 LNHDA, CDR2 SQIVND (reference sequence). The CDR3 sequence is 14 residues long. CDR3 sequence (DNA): TGTGTAACCCGGGACAGGGGATTGTCGGGTGGCTACACCTTC. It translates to CVTRDRGLSGGYTF.

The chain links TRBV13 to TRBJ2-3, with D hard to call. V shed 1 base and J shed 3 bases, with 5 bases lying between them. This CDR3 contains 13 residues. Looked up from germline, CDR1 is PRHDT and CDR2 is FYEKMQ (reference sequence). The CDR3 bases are TGTGCCAGCAGCTTAGTACAAACAGATACGCAGTATTTT. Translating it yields CASSLVQTDTQYF.

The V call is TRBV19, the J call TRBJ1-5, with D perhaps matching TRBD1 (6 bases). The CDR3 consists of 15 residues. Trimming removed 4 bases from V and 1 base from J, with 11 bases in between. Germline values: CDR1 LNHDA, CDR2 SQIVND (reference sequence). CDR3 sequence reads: CASSTQDRSNQPQHF. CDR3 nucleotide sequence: TGTGCCAGTAGTACCCAAGACAGGAGCAATCAGCCCCAGCATTTT.

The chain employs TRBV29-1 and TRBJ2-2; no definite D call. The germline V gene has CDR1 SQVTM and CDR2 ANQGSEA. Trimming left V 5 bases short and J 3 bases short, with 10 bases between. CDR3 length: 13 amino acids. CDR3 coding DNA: TGCAGCGTTCATGACGGAGACACCGGGGAGCTGTTTTTT. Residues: CSVHDGDTGELFF.

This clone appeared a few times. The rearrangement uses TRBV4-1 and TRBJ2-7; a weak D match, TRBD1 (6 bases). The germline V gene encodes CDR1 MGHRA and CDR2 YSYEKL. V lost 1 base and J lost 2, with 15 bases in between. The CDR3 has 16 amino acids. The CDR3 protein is CASSQVPGQRTYEQYF. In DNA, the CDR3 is TGCGCCAGCAGCCAAGTTCCAGGACAGCGAACCTACGAGCAGTACTTC.

CDR3 nucleotide sequence: TGTGCCAGCAGTTTACCACCGGGTCCCACCTCCTACGAGCAGTACTTC. Amino acid sequence: CASSLPPGPTSYEQYF. This rearrangement joins TRBV28 to TRBJ2-7; no reliable D call. Germline CDR1 reads MDHEN; CDR2 reads SYDVKM. The CDR3 totals 16 residues. Trimming cost V 2 bases and J 0 bases, with 14 bases left between them.

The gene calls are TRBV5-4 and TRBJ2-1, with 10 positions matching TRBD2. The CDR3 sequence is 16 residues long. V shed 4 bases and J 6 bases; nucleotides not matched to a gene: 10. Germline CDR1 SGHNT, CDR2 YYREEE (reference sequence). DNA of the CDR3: TGTGCCAGCAGCGAAAGGGAGCGGGAGGGCCCCAATGAGCAGTTCTTC. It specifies CASSEREREGPNEQFF.

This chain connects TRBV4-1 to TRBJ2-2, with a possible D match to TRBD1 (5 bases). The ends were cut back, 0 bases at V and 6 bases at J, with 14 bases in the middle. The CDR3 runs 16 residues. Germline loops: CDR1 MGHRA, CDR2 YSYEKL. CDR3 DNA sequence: TGCGCCAGCAGCCAAGATCCAGGGCCAGAAGCCGGGGAGCTGTTTTTT. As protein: CASSQDPGPEAGELFF.

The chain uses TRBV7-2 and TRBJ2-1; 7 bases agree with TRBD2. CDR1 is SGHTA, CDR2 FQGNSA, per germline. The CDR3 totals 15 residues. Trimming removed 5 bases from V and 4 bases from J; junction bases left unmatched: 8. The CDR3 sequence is CASSTAGTMYNEQFF. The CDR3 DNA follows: TGTGCCAGCAGCACAGCCGGGACTATGTACAATGAGCAGTTCTTC.

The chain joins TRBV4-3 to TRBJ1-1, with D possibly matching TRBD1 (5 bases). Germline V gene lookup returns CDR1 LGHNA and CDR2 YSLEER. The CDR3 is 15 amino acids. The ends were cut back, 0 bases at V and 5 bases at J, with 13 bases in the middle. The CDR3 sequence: CASSQDRALETEAFF. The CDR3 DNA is TGCGCCAGCAGCCAAGACAGGGCCCTGGAAACTGAAGCTTTCTTT.

The CDR3 coding sequence is TGTGCCAGCAGCGCAAACAGGGTAAACACTGAAGCTTTCTTT. It encodes CASSANRVNTEAFF. This chain links TRBV9 with TRBJ1-1, with D tentatively TRBD1 (6 bases). Looked up from germline, CDR1 is SGDLS and CDR2 is YYNGEE. V lost 3 bases to trimming and J lost 2 bases, with 11 bases between them. The CDR3 has 14 residues. The variable domain in full, completed from reference TRBV9 and TRBJ1-1, reads DSGVTQTPKHLITATGQRVTLRCSPRSGDLSVYWYQQSLDQGLQFLIQYYNGEERAKGNILERFSAQQFPDLHSELNLSSLELGDSALYFCASSANRVNTEAFFGQGTRLTVV.

This CDR3 is CASSDLWHEQFF. CDR3 sequence (DNA): TGTGCCAGCAGCGACCTCTGGCATGAGCAGTTCTTC. The genes are TRBV9 and TRBJ2-1; D is undetermined. Germline assignment: CDR1 SGDLS and CDR2 YYNGEE. V shed 3 bases and J shed 8 bases, with 9 bases lying between them. The CDR3 has 12 amino acids.

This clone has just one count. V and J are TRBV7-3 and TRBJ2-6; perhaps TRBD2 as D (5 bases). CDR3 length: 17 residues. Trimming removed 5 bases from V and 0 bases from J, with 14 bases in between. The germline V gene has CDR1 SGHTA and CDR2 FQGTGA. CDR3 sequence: CASSPARAGSGANVLTF. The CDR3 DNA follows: TGTGCCAGCAGCCCCGCCCGGGCGGGCTCTGGGGCCAACGTCCTGACTTTC.

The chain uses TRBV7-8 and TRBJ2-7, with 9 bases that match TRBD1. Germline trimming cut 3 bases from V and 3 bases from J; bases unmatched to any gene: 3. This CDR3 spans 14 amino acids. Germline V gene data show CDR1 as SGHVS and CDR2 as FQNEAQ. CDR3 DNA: TGTGCCAGCAGCTTCACAGGGGGCGGCTACGAGCAGTACTTC. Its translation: CASSFTGGGYEQYF.

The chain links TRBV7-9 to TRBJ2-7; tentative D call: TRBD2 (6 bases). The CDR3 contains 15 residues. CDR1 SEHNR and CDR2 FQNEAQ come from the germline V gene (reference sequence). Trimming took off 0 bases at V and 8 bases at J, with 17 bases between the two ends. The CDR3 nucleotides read TGTGCCAGCAGCTTAGCAGGTAGCGGCCAAGGAAAGCAGTACTTC. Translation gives CASSLAGSGQGKQYF.

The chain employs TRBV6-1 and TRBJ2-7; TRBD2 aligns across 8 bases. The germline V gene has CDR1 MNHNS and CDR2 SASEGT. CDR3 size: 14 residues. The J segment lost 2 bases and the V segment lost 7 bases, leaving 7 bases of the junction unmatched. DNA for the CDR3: TGTGCCAGCAACTCGGGAGGGAGAGCCTACGAGCAGTACTTC. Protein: CASNSGGRAYEQYF.

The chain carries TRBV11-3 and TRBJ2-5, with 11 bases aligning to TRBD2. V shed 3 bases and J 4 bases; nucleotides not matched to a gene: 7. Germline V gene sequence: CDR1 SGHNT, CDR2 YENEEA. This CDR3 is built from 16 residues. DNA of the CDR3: TGTGCCAGCAGCTTGGGGGTGACTAGCGGGACAGAGACCCAGTACTTC. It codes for CASSLGVTSGTETQYF.

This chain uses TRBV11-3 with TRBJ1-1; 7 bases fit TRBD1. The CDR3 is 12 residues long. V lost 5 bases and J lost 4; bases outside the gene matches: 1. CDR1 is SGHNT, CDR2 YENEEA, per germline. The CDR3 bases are TGTGCCAGCAGCGCAGGGGGCACTGAAGCTTTCTTT. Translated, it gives CASSAGGTEAFF.

CDR3 loop: CASSIGRGNGVNTEAFF. The CDR3 DNA is TGTGCCAGTAGTATAGGGCGGGGGAACGGGGTGAACACTGAAGCTTTCTTT. The chain carries TRBV19 and TRBJ1-1, with TRBD1 as a possible D gene (5 bases). Germline V gene data show CDR1 as LNHDA and CDR2 as SQIVND (reference sequence). The V and J ends lost 1 base and 0 bases respectively, with 15 bases between them. The length of the CDR3 is 17 residues.

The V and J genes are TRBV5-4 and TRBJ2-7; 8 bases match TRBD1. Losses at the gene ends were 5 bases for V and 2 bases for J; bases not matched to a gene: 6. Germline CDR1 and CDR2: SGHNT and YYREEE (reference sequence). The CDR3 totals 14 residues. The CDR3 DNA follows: TGTGCCAGCAGTTCAGACAGGGGAACCTACGAGCAGTACTTC. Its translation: CASSSDRGTYEQYF.

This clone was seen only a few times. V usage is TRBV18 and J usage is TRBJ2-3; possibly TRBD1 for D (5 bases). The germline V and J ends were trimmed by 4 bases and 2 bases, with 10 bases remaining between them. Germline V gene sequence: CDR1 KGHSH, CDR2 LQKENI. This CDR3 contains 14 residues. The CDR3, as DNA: TGTGCCAGCTCACGAACAGGTACCACAGATACGCAGTATTTT. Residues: CASSRTGTTDTQYF.

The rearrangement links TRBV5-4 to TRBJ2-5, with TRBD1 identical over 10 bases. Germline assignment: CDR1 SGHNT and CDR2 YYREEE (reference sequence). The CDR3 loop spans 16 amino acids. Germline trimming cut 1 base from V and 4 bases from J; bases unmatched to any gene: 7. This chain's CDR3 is CASSLPPGQGRETQYF. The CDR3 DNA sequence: TGTGCCAGCAGCTTGCCCCCGGGACAGGGGAGAGAGACCCAGTACTTC.

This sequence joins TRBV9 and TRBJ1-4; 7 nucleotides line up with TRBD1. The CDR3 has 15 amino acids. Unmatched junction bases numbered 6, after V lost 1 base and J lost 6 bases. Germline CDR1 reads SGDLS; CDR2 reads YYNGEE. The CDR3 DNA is TGTGCCAGCAGCGTAAGTCCCGACAGGGATGAAAAACTGTTTTTT. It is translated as CASSVSPDRDEKLFF.

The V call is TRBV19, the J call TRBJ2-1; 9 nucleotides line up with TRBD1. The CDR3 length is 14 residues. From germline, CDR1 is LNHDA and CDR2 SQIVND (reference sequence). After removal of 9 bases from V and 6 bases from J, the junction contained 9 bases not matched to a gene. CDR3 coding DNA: TGTGCCAGCTCCACCGGGACAGGGAGCAATGAGCAGTTCTTC. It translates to CASSTGTGSNEQFF.

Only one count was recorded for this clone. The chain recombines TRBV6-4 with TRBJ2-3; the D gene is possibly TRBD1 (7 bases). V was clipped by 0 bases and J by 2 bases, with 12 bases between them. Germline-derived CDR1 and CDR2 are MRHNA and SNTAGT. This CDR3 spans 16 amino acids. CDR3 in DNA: TGTGCCAGCAGTGACTCGCAGGGGGGACACACAGATACGCAGTATTTT. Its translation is CASSDSQGGHTDTQYF.

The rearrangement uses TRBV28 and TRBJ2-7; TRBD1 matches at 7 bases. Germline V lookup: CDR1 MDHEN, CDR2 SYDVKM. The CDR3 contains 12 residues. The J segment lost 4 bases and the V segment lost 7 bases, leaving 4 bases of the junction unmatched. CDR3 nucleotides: TGTGCCAGCACCGACAGGGCATACGAGCAGTACTTC. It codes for CASTDRAYEQYF. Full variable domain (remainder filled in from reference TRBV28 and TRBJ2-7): DVKVTQSSRYLVKRTGEKVFLECVQDMDHENMFWYRQDPGLGLRLIYFSYDVKMKEKGDIPEGYSVSREKKERFSLILESASTNQTSMYLCASTDRAYEQYFGPGTRLTVT.

This chain's CDR3 is CASSHPGTGGDEQFF. In DNA, the CDR3 is TGCGCCAGCAGCCATCCCGGGACAGGGGGGGATGAGCAGTTCTTC. This chain links TRBV4-1 with TRBJ2-1; 11 positions agree with TRBD1. CDR1 is MGHRA and CDR2 is YSYEKL in the germline V gene. CDR3 length: 15 amino acids. After removal of 3 bases from V and 8 bases from J, the junction contained 6 bases not matched to a gene.

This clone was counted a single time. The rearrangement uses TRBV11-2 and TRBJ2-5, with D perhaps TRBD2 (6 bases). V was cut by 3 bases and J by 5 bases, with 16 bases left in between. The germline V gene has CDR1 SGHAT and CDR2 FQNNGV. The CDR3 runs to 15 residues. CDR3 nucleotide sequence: TGTGCCAGCAGCTTCCTCGCCGGACTACCCGAGACCCAGTACTTC. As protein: CASSFLAGLPETQYF.